This TCR beta chain is drawn from a study of blood T cell repertoires in COVID-19 (dated by TCRdb to about 2020). About the study as a whole: The collaborator samples originated in the United States, Italy and Spain and spanned the acute and convalescent phases of COVID-19. The material from the prospective study consisted of cDNA or gDNA derived from T cells, B-cell-depleted T cells, or PBMCs. Subjects who had been exposed to COVID-19, were actively infected with it, or had recovered from it provided the deeply sampled blood TCRbeta repertoires that made up the dataset. A freely available public database, intended as a resource for researchers studying the immune response to SARS-CoV-2, is where the repertoires were released. Samples were obtained from the ongoing ImmuneRACE study (first 160 participants) and from 1,254 subjects provided by 6 global collaborators. The sample metadata nearly always contained a de-identified subject ID, COVID-19 status, age in years and sex. Where HLA class I and class II types were available, the types were taken from metadata supplied by the sample provider, not from assay-based typing. Results the study describes overall, beyond this receptor: How much clinical and demographic metadata was included differed by source and by participant, and the metadata was provided uncurated.

The table lists this clone with a count of one. What antigen it recognizes has not been identified. Per-base quality was not reported, and no clone a single base away is much larger than it. As encoded in the germline V gene (reference sequence), CDR1 is MNHEY while CDR2 is SMNVEV. For this chain, trimming is 3 bases at the V end and 2 bases at the J end, and the number of junction bases without a gene match is 11. From cysteine to phenylalanine, the CDR3 is 18 amino acids long. Only the CDR3 DNA stays, 54 bases, in frame from base 1. The immunoSEQ Assay, a bias-controlled multiplex PCR, was used to amplify TCRbeta CDR3 regions from genomic DNA. The original pipeline was this. The number of nucleated cells in each sample was estimated from the amplification of reference gene primers within the assay. To quantify the absolute abundance of each unique TCRbeta CDR3 rearrangement, sequence reads were collapsed and filtered. For each sample, productive Simpson clonality was calculated as the square root of Simpson's diversity index over productive rearrangements. Imported from immuneACCESS, the table was reduced by TCRdb to in-frame sequences with V and J called. These copies leave out some clones; in studies compared against another copy, an unresolved V gene accounts for under half, and the cause of the remainder is not known. V, J and clone size were drawn from that table, and D and trimming were deduced from the DNA. The sample table holds fewer than 35,000 clones, of which 90% to 95% were seen once. Roughly 13% of the sample lies in the top ten.

The collaborating institutions used their own protocols to collect whole blood in K2EDTA tubes. For TCRbeta analysis, collaborators shipped samples as frozen whole blood, isolated PBMCs, or DNA extracted from either of those sample types. Sequenced sample: peripheral blood. Recombination connected TRBV27 to TRBJ2-2, with 8 bases aligning to TRBD1. The TCR sequence derives from a human donor in a cohort sampled during active COVID-19. Read as DNA, the sequence is TGTGCCAGCAGTTTCGTCACAGGGGGAGTCTTAAACACCGGGGAGCTGTTTTTT. It codes for CASSFVTGGVLNTGELFF.